Described below is a single T cell receptor beta chain sequence and its context. This entry comes from a study of blood T cell repertoires in COVID-19. Study background: T cells, B-cell-depleted T cells, or PBMCs supplied cDNA or gDNA.

The length of the CDR3 is 15 residues. The germline V gene encodes CDR1 SGHVS and CDR2 FNYEAQ. Trimming removed 1 base from V and 0 bases from J, with 7 bases in between. Data came from immunoSEQ multiplex PCR; TCRdb stores just in-frame clones and leaves some out. The repertoire holds 100,000 to 150,000 clones, with about 85% as singletons. This TCR came from a man older than 75 with active or convalescent COVID-19. The chain recombines TRBV7-6 with TRBJ1-3; D is perhaps TRBD1 (5 bases). Sequenced sample: peripheral blood. The CDR3 reads CASSLGRVSGNTIYF. CDR3 DNA sequence: TGTGCCAGCAGCTTAGGCAGGGTCTCTGGAAACACCATATATTTT.